The TCR beta chain described here comes from a study of OX40 agonist ivuxolimab in advanced cancers. Turning to this clone: Its antigen is as yet unknown.

Findings and limits, study-wide: Dosing at 0.1 to 3.0 mg/kg was accompanied by clonal expansion of CD4+ and CD8+ blood T cells by week 6.

This table comes from immunoSEQ multiplex PCR, and its TCRdb copy is limited to in-frame clones, with some not included. The data show 45,000 to 60,000 clones, with roughly three quarters seen just once and around 4.5% held by the top ten. The source material was CD4+ or CD8+ T cells sorted from blood, sampled in a trial of the OX40 agonist ivuxolimab. This sequence was found in an adult with an advanced solid tumor such as melanoma, head and neck, liver or kidney cancer.

The CDR3 sequence: CASSLAEGVSDTQYF. Written as DNA, the CDR3 is TGCGCCAGCAGCTTGGCCGAGGGGGTATCAGATACGCAGTATTTT. V is TRBV5-1 and J is TRBJ2-3; weak D call: TRBD1 (6 bases). The CDR3 sequence is 15 residues long. V lost 0 bases to trimming and J lost 4 bases, with 12 bases between them. Germline V gives CDR1 SGHRS, CDR2 YFSETQ.